This TCR beta chain was identified during a study of shared clonotypes between healthy human individuals. Sequencing was performed with immunoSEQ multiplex PCR; in TCRdb, only in-frame clones are kept and a portion is missing. The profile shows some 1,600,000 clones, around 98% of them singletons. The CDR3 sequence is 17 residues long. With 3 bases removed from V and 0 bases from J, the gap between germline ends came to 12 bases. Germline V gene sequence: CDR1 SGHVS, CDR2 FNYEAQ. This TCR was recovered from a man aged 30 to 45 in good health. What was sequenced was naive CD4+ T cells sorted from blood. This sample's subset: CD45RA+ positively selected. This chain joins TRBV7-6 and TRBJ2-6; D not resolved. CDR3 sequence reads: CASSLGSIPSGANVLTF. In DNA form, the CDR3 reads TGTGCCAGCAGCTTGGGCTCCATTCCCTCTGGGGCCAACGTCCTGACTTTC.